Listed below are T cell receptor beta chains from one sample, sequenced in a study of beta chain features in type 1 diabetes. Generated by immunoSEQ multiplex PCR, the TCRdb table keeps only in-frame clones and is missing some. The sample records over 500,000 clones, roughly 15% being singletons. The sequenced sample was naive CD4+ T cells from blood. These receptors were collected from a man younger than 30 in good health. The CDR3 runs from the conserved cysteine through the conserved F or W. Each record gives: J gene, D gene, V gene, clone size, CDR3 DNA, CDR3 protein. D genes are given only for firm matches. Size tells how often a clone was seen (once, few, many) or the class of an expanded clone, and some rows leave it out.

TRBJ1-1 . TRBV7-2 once TGTGCCAGCAGCTTAAATTGGGGGGGACACCCGGAAGCTTTCTTT CASSLNWGGHPEAFF
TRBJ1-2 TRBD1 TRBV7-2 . TGTGCCAGCAGCCCACGGACAGGGACTCAGTATGGCTACACCTTC CASSPRTGTQYGYTF
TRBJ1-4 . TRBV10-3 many TGTGCCATCAGGGTTGAGGAAAAACTGTTTTTT CAIRVEEKLFF
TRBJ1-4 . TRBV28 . TGTGCCAGCAGTTCGGGTCAGGGCGACGAAAAACTGTTTTTT CASSSGQGDEKLFF
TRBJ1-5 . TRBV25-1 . TGTGCCAGCAGTGACAGAAGAGTCCATCAGCCCCAGCATTTT CASSDRRVHQPQHF
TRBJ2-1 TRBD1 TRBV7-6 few TGTGCCAGCAGCTTAGTGGGACAGGTTTACAATGAGCAGTTCTTC CASSLVGQVYNEQFF
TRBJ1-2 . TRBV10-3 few TGTGCCATCAGGGACCTGGGGGACGTATCTATGGGTGGCTACACCTTC CAIRDLGDVSMGGYTF
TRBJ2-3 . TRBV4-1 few TGCGCCAGCAGCCACGGGCCGGCAAGTCGCCCAGATACGCAGTATTTT CASSHGPASRPDTQYF
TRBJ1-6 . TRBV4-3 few TGCGCCAGCAGCCGCTCCGGGACTTCCCTCCACTTT CASSRSGTSLHF
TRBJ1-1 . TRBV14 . TGTGCCAGCAGCCAAGAAGTCCTGGGGGCAAAAGGTTTCTTT CASSQEVLGAKGFF
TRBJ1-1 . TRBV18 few TGTGCCAGCTCACCATGGACAATTAACACTGAAGCTTTCTTT CASSPWTINTEAFF